This T cell receptor beta chain is drawn from a study of blood T cell repertoires in COVID-19. Per the original data handling: Amplified reference gene primers provided the basis for estimating nucleated cell counts. TCRdb keeps only in-frame clones here, not all; method: immunoSEQ multiplex PCR. D and trimming come from the DNA, and the V and J calls and clone size come from that table. The profile shows about half a million clones, roughly 88% of them singletons. Germline V lookup: CDR1 ENHRY, CDR2 SYGVKD. The CDR3 has 16 amino acids. Trimming left V 5 bases short and J 2 bases short, with 13 bases between.

The chain combines TRBV10-3 with TRBJ2-6, with a tentative D call TRBD1 (7 bases). Specimen: peripheral blood. This receptor was identified in a human donor in a cohort sampled during active COVID-19. The CDR3 DNA follows: TGTGCCATCAGTAACCTCAGGGGGGCTGGGGCCAACGTCCTGACTTTC. Its protein product is CAISNLRGAGANVLTF.